The source of this TCR beta chain is a study of chemoradiotherapy in HPV16-positive cancers. A remark on this clone: What it binds is unknown.

Between the trimmed V and J ends, which lost 5 bases and 0 bases, there was a span of 13 bases. Germline assignment: CDR1 SGHTA and CDR2 FQGNSA. CDR3 length: 15 amino acids. Generated by immunoSEQ multiplex PCR, the TCRdb table keeps only in-frame clones and is missing some. The sample holds tens of thousands of clones; more than 70% are singletons and the top ten take 2% to 2.5%. The study, taken as a whole, reports: During treatment, candidate HPV-specific clones and E7-related motifs expanded in tumor.

Repeated repertoire sampling spanned the course of chemoradiotherapy. The chain employs TRBV7-2 and TRBJ1-1; D perhaps matches TRBD1 (5 bases). This TCR derives from a human donor with HPV-associated anogenital cancer. Sequencing was performed on blood, taken from a patient who underwent chemoradiotherapy. The CDR3 reads CASSPLKGMNTEAFF. The CDR3 bases are TGTGCCAGCAGCCCTCTCAAGGGGATGAACACTGAAGCTTTCTTT.